This entry describes one TCR beta chain. The junction departs from the called germline gene at one end, perhaps through a read error. CDR3 length: 16 amino acids. The germline gives CDR1 SNHLY, CDR2 FYNNEI. The assay was immunoSEQ multiplex PCR, and TCRdb's table has in-frame clones only and misses some. The sample holds more than 550,000 clones; about 89% are singletons and the top ten take about 0.0094%. This entry is derived from a study of shared T cell receptors in the human thymus. The same sample was also studied in work on human thymus T cells. As reported in that work: Thymic repertoires of unrelated individuals were reported in related research to overlap highly.

Sequenced input: thymocytes. This clonotype originated in a boy under two years old with a congenital heart defect. This sequence joins TRBV2 and TRBJ1-5, with no clear D. The CDR3 sequence is CASREDNPYSNQPQHF. The CDR3 nucleotides are TGTGCCAGCAGGGAAGACAACCCATATAGCAATCAGCCCCAGCATTTT.